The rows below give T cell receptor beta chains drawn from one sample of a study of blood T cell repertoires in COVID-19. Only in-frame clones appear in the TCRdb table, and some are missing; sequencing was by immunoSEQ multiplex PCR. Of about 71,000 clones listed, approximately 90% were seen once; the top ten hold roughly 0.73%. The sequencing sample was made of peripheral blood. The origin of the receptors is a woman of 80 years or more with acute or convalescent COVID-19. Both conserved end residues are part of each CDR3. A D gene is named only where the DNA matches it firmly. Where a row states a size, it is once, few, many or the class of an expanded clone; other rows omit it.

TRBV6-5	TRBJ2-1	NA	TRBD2	CASSYGGSSYNEQFF	TGTGCCAGCAGTTACGGCGGGAGCTCCTACAATGAGCAGTTCTTC
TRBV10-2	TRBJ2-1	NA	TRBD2	CASSEPEVAGEGNEQFF	TGCGCCAGCAGTGAGCCCGAGGTAGCGGGAGAAGGCAATGAGCAGTTCTTC
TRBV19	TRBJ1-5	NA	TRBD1	CASSIGQGVVFQPQHF	TGTGCCAGTAGTATAGGACAGGGGGTTGTATTTCAGCCCCAGCATTTT
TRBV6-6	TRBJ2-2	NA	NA	CASRQGGGTGELFF	TGTGCCAGCAGGCAGGGAGGAGGCACCGGGGAGCTGTTTTTT
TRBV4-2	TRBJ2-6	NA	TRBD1	CASSPTGTGANVLTF	TGTGCCAGCAGCCCGACAGGGACCGGGGCCAACGTCCTGACTTTC
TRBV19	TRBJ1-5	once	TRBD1	CASSIPGGGNQPQHF	TGTGCCAGTAGTATCCCAGGGGGCGGCAATCAGCCCCAGCATTTT
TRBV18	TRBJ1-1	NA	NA	CASSPSKNRATEAFF	TGTGCCAGCTCACCCTCGAAGAACAGGGCCACTGAAGCTTTCTTT
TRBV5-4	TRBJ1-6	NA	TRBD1	CASSSGQRNNSPLHF	TGTGCCAGCAGCTCGGGACAGAGAAATAATTCACCCCTCCACTTT
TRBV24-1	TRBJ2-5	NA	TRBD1	CATSDPPGTGADSETQYF	TGTGCCACCAGTGATCCCCCTGGGACAGGGGCGGATAGTGAGACCCAGTACTTC
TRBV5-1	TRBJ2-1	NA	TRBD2	CASSLTSGRPYNEQFF	TGCGCCAGCAGTTTGACTAGCGGGAGGCCCTACAATGAGCAGTTCTTC
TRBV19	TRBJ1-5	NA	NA	CASSMGARSNQPQHF	TGTGCCAGTAGTATGGGGGCGCGAAGCAATCAGCCCCAGCATTTT
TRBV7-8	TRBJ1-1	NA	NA	CASSPRGNTEAFF	TGTGCCAGCAGCCCTCGGGGAAACACTGAAGCTTTCTTT
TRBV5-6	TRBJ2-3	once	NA	CASSPGRNTQYF	TGTGCCAGCAGCCCGGGGAGGAATACGCAGTATTTT
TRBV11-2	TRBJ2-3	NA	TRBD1	CASSLDQGADTQYF	TGTGCCAGCAGCTTAGACCAGGGGGCAGATACGCAGTATTTT
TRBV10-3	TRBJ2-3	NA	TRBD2	CAIRRTSGDTDTQYF	TGTGCCATCAGACGGACTAGCGGAGACACAGATACGCAGTATTTT
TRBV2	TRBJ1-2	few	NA	CASSFQGKGYTF	TGTGCCAGCAGTTTCCAGGGGAAGGGCTACACCTTC
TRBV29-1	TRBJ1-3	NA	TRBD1	CSATPGQNSGNTIYF	TGCAGCGCAACTCCGGGACAGAACTCTGGAAACACCATATATTTT
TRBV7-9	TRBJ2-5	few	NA	CASSRTGLETQYF	TGTGCCAGCAGCCGTACGGGTTTGGAGACCCAGTACTTC
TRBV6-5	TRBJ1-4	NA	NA	CASSPREGEKLFF	TGTGCCAGCAGTCCGAGGGAGGGGGAAAAACTGTTTTTT
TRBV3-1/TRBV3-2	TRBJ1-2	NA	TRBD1	CASSLGQGAYYGYTF	TGTGCCAGCAGCCTCGGACAGGGGGCTTACTATGGCTACACCTTC
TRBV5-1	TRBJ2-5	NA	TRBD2	CASSFVTSGGGETQYF	TGCGCCAGCAGCTTCGTGACTAGCGGGGGGGGTGAGACCCAGTACTTC
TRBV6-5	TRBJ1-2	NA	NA	CASSYSPTVDYGYTF	TGTGCCAGCAGTTACTCCCCCACAGTGGACTATGGCTACACCTTC
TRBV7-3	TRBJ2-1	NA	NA	CASSLGGKGAINEQFF	TGTGCCAGCAGCTTAGGAGGGAAGGGGGCTATAAATGAGCAGTTCTTC
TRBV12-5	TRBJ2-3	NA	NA	CASGLAGTDTQYF	TGTGCTAGTGGTTTGGCGGGGACAGATACGCAGTATTTT
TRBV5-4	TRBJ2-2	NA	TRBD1	CASSSAGTGNTGELFF	TGTGCCAGCAGCTCCGCCGGGACAGGGAACACCGGGGAGCTGTTTTTT
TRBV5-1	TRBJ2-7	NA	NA	CASSLGAGYEQYF	TGCGCCAGCAGCTTGGGGGCCGGTTACGAGCAGTACTTC
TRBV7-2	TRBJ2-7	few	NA	CASSPAYEQYF	TGTGCCAGCAGCCCTGCCTACGAGCAGTACTTC
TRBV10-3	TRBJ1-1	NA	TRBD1	CAIRTGQGNAEAFF	TGTGCCATCAGGACCGGACAGGGGAATGCTGAAGCTTTCTTT
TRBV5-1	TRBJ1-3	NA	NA	CASSGWSGAAGNTIYF	TGCGCCAGCAGCGGGTGGTCAGGGGCTGCAGGAAACACCATATATTTT
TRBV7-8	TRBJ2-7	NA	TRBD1	CASSFRQGRWNEQYF	TGTGCCAGCAGCTTCCGACAGGGCCGATGGAACGAGCAGTACTTC
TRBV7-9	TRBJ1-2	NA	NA	CASSLDGTHHGYTF	TGTGCCAGCAGCTTAGATGGGACTCATCATGGCTACACCTTC
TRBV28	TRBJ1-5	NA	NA	CASRWRDDQPQHF	TGTGCCAGCAGGTGGAGGGATGATCAGCCCCAGCATTTT
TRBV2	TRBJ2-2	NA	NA	CASSVLGLQNTGELFF	TGTGCCAGCAGTGTGTTGGGGCTACAGAACACCGGGGAGCTGTTTTTT
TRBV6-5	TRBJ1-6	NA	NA	CASSYSRNSPLHF	TGTGCCAGCAGTTACTCACGGAATTCACCCCTCCACTTT
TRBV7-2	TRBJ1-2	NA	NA	CASSLELALNYGYTF	TGTGCCAGCAGCTTAGAATTAGCCCTCAACTATGGCTACACCTTC
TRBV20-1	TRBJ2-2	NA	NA	CSRSNRELFF	TGCAGCAGGTCGAACCGGGAGCTGTTTTTT
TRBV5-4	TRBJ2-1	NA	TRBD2	CASSLSGGGGNEQFF	TGTGCCAGCAGCCTATCGGGAGGGGGAGGCAATGAGCAGTTCTTC
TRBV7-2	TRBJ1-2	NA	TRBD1	CASSLTLTGAYGYTF	TGTGCCAGCAGCTTAACCTTAACAGGGGCATATGGCTACACCTTC
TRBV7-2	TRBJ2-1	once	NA	CASSPEGQPYNEQFF	TGTGCCAGCAGCCCAGAGGGCCAGCCCTACAATGAGCAGTTCTTC
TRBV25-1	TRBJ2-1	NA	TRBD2	CASSVSGNSYNEQFF	TGTGCCAGCAGTGTTAGCGGGAACTCCTACAATGAGCAGTTCTTC
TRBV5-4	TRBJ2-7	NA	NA	CASSLDSLSYEQYF	TGTGCCAGCAGCTTGGATTCTCTTTCCTACGAGCAGTACTTC
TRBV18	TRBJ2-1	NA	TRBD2	CASSPTGGASYNEQFF	TGTGCCAGCTCACCAACGGGGGGGGCGTCTTACAATGAGCAGTTCTTC
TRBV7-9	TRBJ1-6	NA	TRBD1	CASGMTGAGSPLHF	TGTGCCAGCGGCATGACAGGGGCAGGTTCACCCCTCCACTTT
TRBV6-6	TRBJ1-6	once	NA	CASSTPTGHNSPLHF	TGTGCCAGCAGTACTCCGACAGGACACAATTCACCCCTCCACTTT
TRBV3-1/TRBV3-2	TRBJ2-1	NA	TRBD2	CASRQTSGSYNEQFF	TGTGCCAGCAGGCAAACTAGCGGCTCCTACAATGAGCAGTTCTTC
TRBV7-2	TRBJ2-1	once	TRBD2	CASSLRTSGNNEQFF	TGTGCCAGCAGCCTACGGACTAGCGGCAACAATGAGCAGTTCTTC
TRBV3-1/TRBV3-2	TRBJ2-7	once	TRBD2	CASSPRGLAGGNEQYF	TGTGCCAGCAGCCCTCGGGGTCTAGCGGGGGGGAACGAGCAGTACTTC
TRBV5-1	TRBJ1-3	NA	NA	CASSSGNSGNTIYF	TGCGCCAGCTCGAGCGGGAACTCTGGAAACACCATATATTTT
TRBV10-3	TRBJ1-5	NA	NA	CAILWGGRRRSSNQPQHF	TGTGCCATACTATGGGGCGGCAGGCGTCGATCTAGCAATCAGCCCCAGCATTTT
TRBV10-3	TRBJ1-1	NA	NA	CAINPGMNTEAFF	TGTGCCATCAACCCGGGGATGAACACTGAAGCTTTCTTT
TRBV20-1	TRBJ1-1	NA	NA	CSAPVITEAFF	TGCAGTGCCCCAGTAATCACTGAAGCTTTCTTT
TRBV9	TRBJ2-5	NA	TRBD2	CASSSTSGREETQYF	TGTGCCAGCAGCTCAACTAGCGGAAGGGAAGAGACCCAGTACTTC